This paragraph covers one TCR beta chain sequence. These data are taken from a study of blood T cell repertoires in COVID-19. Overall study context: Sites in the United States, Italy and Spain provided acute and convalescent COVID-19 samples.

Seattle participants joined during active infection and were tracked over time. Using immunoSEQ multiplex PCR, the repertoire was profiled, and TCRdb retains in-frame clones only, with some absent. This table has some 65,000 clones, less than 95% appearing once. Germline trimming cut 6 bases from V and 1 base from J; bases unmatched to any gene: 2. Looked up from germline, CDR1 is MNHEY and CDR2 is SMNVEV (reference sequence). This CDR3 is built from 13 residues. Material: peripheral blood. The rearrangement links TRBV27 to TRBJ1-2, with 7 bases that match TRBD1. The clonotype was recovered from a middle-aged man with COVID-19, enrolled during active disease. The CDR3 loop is CASSRQGNYGYTF. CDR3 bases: TGTGCCAGCAGCCGACAGGGTAACTATGGCTACACCTTC.